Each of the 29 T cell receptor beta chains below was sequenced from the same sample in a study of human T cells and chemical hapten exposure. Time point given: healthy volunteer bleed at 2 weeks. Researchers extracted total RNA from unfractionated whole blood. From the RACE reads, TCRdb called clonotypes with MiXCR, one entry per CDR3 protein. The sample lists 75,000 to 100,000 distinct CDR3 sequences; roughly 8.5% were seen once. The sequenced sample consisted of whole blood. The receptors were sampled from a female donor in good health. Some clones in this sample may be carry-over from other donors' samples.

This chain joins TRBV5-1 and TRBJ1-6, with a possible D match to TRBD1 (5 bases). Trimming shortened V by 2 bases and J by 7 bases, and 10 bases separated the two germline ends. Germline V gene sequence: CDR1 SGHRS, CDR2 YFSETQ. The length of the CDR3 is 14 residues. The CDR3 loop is CASSFGTGNSPLHF. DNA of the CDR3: TGCGCCAGCAGCTTCGGGACCGGCAATTCACCCCTCCACTTT.

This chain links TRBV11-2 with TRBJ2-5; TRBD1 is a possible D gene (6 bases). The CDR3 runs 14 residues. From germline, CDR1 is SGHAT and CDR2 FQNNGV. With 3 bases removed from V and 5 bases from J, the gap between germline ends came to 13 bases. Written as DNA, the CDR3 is TGTGCCAGCAGCTTGTATCTGGGGGCGGAGACCCAGTACTTC. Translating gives CASSLYLGAETQYF.

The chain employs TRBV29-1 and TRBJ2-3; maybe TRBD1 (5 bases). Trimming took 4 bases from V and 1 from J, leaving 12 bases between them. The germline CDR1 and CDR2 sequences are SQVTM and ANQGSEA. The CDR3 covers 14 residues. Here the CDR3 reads CSVGKGYGTDTQYF. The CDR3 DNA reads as TGCAGCGTTGGAAAGGGGTACGGCACAGATACGCAGTATTTT.

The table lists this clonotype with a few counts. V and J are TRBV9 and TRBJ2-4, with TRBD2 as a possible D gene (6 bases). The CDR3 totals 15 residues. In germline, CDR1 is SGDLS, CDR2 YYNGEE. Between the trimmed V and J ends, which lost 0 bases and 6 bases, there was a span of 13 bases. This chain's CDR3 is CASSVEVGGPNIQYF. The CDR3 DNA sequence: TGTGCCAGCAGCGTAGAGGTGGGAGGCCCAAACATTCAGTACTTC.

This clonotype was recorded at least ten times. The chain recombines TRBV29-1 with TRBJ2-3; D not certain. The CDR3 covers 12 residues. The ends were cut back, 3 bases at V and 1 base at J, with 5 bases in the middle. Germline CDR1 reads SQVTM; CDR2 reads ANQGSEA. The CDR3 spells CSVDQGTDTQYF. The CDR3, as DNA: TGCAGCGTTGACCAGGGCACAGATACGCAGTATTTT.

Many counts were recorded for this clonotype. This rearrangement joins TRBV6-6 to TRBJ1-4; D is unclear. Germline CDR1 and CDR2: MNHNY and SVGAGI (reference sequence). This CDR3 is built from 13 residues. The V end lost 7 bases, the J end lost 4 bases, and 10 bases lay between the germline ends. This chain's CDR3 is CASTPGYNEKLFF. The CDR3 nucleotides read TGTGCCAGCACTCCCGGATATAATGAAAAACTGTTTTTT.

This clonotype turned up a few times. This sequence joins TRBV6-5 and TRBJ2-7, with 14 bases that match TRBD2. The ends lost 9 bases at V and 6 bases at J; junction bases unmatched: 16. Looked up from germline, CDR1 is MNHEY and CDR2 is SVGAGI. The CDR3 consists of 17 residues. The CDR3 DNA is TGTGCCAGTTCACCGGGACTAGCGGGAGCTCGAAGTCTCGAGCAGTACTTC. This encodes CASSPGLAGARSLEQYF.

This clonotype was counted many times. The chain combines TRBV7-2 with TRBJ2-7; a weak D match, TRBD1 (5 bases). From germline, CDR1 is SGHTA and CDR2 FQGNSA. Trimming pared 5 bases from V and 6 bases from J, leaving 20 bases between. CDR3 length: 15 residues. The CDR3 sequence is CASSPWAGKNSEQYF. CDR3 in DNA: TGTGCCAGCAGCCCTTGGGCAGGGAAAAACTCCGAGCAGTACTTC.

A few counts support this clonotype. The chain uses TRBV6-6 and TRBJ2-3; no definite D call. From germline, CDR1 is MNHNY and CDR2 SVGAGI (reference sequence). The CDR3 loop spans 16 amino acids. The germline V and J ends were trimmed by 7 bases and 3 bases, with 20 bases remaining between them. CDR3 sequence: CASTPVVGVGTDTQYF. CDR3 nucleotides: TGTGCCAGCACTCCGGTCGTTGGGGTGGGAACAGATACGCAGTATTTT.

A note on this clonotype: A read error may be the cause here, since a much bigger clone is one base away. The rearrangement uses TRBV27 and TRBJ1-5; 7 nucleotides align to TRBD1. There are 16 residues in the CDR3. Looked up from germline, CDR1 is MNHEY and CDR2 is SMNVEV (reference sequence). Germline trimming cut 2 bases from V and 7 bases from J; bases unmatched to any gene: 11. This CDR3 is CASSLNKGARKQPQHF. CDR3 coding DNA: TGTGCCAGCAGTTTAAATAAGGGGGCGCGAAAACAGCCCCAGCATTTT.

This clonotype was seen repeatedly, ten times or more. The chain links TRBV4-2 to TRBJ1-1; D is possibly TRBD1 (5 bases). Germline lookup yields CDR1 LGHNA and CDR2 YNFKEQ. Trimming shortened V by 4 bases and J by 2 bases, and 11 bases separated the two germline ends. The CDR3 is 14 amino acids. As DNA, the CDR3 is TGTGCCAGCAGCCCTGACAGCCTTAACACTGAAGCTTTCTTT. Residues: CASSPDSLNTEAFF.

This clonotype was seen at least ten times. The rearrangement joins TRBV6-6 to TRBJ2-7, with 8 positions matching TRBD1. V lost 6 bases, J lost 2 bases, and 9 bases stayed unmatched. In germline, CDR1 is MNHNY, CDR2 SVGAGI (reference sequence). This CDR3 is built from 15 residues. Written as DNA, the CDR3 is TGTGCCAGCAGCCGGGGACAGGTTGAGACCTACGAGCAGTACTTC. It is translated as CASSRGQVETYEQYF.

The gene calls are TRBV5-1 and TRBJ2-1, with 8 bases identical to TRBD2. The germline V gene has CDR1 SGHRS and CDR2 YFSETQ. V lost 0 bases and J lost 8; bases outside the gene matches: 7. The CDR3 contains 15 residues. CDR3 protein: CASSLGTSPWDEQFF. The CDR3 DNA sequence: TGCGCCAGCAGCTTGGGGACTAGCCCTTGGGATGAGCAGTTCTTC.

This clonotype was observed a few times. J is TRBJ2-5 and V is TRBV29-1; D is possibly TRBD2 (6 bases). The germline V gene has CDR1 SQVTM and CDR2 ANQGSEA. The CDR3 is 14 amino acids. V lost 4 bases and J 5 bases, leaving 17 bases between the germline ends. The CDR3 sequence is CSVAFPAGLETQYF. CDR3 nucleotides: TGCAGCGTTGCCTTCCCAGCGGGCTTGGAGACCCAGTACTTC.

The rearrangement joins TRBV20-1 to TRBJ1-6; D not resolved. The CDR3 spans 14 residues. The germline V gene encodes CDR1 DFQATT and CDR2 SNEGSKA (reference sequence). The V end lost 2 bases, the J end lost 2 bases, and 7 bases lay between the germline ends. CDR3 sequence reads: CSARLGTYNSPLHF. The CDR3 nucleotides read TGCAGTGCTAGACTAGGGACCTATAATTCACCCCTCCACTTT.

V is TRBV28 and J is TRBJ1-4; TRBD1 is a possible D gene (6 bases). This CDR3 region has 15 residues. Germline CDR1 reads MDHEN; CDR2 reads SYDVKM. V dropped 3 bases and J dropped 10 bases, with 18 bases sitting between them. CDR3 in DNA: TGTGCCAGCAGTTTGGATTCAAGGGGGGTTTCAAAACTGTTTTTT. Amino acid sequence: CASSLDSRGVSKLFF.

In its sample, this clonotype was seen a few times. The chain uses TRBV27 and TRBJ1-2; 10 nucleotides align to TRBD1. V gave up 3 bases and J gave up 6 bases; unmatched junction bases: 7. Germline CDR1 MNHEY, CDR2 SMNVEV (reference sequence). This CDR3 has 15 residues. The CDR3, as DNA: TGTGCCAGCAGTTTTTCGACAGGGGGCTGGGATGGCTACACCTTC. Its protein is CASSFSTGGWDGYTF.

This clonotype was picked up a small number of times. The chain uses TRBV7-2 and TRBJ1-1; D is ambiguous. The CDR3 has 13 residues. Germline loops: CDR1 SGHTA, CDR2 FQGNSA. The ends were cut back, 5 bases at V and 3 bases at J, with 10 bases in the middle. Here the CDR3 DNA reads TGTGCCAGCAGCGAAACAACCGACACTGAAGCTTTCTTT. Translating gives CASSETTDTEAFF. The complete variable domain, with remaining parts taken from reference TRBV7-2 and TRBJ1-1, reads GAGVSQSPSNKVTEKGKDVELRCDPISGHTALYWYRQSLGQGLEFLIYFQGNSAPDKSGLPSDRFSAERTGGSVSTLTIQRTQQEDSAVYLCASSETTDTEAFFGQGTRLTVV.

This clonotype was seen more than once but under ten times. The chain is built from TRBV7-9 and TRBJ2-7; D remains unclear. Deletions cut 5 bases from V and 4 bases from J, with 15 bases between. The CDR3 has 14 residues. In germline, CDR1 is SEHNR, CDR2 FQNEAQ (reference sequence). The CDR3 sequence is CASSREAQNYEQYF. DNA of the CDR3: TGTGCCAGCAGCAGGGAAGCCCAAAATTACGAGCAGTACTTC.

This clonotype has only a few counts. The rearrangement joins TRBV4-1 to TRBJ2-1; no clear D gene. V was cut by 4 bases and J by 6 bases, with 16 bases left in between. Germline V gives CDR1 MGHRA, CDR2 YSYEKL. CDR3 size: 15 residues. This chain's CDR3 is CASSLGRKDLNEQFF. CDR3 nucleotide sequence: TGCGCCAGCAGCCTAGGACGGAAGGACCTCAATGAGCAGTTCTTC.

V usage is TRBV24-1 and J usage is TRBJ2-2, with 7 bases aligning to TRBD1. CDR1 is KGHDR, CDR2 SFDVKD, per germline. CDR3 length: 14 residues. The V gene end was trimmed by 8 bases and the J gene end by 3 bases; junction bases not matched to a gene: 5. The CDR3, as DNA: TGTGCCACCAAGACAGGGTCCGACACCGGGGAGCTGTTTTTT. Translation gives CATKTGSDTGELFF.

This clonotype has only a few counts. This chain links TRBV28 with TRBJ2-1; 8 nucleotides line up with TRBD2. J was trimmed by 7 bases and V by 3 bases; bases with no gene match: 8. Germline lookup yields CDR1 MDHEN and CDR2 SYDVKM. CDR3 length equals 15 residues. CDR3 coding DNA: TGTGCCAGCAGTTTCGGGGGGGCCGGTTTGAATGAGCAGTTCTTC. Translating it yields CASSFGGAGLNEQFF.

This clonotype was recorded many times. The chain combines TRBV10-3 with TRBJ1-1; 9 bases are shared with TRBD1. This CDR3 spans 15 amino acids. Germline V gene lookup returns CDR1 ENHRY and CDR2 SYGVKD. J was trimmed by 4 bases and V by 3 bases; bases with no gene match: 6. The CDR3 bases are TGTGCCATCAGTGACAAGGGACAGGGAATCACTGAAGCTTTCTTT. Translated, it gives CAISDKGQGITEAFF.

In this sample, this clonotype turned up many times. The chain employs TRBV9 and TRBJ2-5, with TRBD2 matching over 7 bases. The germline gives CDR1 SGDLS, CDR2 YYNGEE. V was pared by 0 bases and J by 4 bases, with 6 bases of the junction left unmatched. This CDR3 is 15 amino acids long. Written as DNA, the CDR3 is TGTGCCAGCAGCGTAGCTAGCGGTGCCGGAGAGACCCAGTACTTC. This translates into CASSVASGAGETQYF.

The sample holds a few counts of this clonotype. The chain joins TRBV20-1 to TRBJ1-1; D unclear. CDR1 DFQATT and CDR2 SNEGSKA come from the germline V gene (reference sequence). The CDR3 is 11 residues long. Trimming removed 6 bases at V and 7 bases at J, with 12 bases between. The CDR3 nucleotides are TGCAGTGCGGGCGGGAGGAATGAAGCTTTCTTT. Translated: CSAGGRNEAFF.

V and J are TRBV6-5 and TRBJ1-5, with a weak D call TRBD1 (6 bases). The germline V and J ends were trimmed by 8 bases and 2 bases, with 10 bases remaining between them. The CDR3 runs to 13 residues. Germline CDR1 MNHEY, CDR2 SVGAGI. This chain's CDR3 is CASGGGGNQPQHF. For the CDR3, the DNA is TGTGCCAGCGGAGGGGGTGGCAATCAGCCCCAGCATTTT.

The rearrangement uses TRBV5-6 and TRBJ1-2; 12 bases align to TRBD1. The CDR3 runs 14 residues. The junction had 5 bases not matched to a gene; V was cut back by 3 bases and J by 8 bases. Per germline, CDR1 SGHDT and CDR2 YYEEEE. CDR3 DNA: TGTGCCAGCAGCTCCGGGACAGGGGGCCTGGGCTACACCTTC. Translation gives CASSSGTGGLGYTF.

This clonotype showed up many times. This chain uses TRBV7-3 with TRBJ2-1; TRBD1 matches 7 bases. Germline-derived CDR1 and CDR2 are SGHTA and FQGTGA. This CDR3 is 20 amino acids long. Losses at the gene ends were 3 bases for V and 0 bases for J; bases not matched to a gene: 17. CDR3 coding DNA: TGTGCCAGCAGCTTTAACCCCAAAGCGATGGACAGGAGCTCCTACAATGAGCAGTTCTTC. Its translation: CASSFNPKAMDRSSYNEQFF.

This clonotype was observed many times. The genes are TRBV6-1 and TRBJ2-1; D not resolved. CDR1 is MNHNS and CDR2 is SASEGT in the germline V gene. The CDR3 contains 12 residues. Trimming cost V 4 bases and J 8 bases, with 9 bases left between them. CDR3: CASSVIWDEQFF. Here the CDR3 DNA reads TGTGCCAGCAGTGTCATTTGGGATGAGCAGTTCTTC.